The present entry profiles one T cell receptor beta chain with its context. Its antigen is not known. V was shortened by 5 bases and J by 9 bases, with 16 bases between the two germline ends. The CDR3 runs 13 residues. Per the germline V gene, CDR1 is SGHVS and CDR2 is FNYEAQ. This sample is part of a study of cytomegalovirus exposure and HLA in healthy donors. Study conclusions and caveats: Subsequent analysis of the roughly 120 validation repertoires found a tendency for first-cohort TCR clusters to co-occur. The study listed roughly 160 cytomegalovirus-associated TCR beta chains. The classifier reportedly diagnosed cytomegalovirus status with high specificity and sensitivity. There were some public TCRs occurring in many donors, but most TCR sequences were rare.

Measured with immunoSEQ multiplex PCR; TCRdb has only the in-frame clones, and not every one. The sample holds 200,000 or so clones, around 80% seen once. Sample: PBMCs. The V call is TRBV7-6, the J call TRBJ1-1; weak D call: TRBD1 (6 bases). The source is a woman in her 30s in good health and CMV-seropositive. The CDR3 loop is CASSPTGQLKAFF. CDR3 bases: TGTGCCAGCAGCCCGACAGGTCAACTGAAAGCTTTCTTT.